The subject of this entry is one T cell receptor beta chain. Its antigen is as yet unknown. The data were taken from a study of cytomegalovirus exposure and HLA in healthy donors. Profiling relied on immunoSEQ multiplex PCR, and the TCRdb table lists in-frame clones only, not all of them. This table holds some 74,000 clones, 90% to 95% found once. V was clipped by 1 base and J by 6 bases, with 13 bases between them. The CDR3 runs to 14 residues. Germline CDR1 SGHNT, CDR2 YYREEE (reference sequence). Findings and caveats of the study: Cytomegalovirus-associated TCR beta chains were listed, numbering under 200. The classifier reportedly diagnosed cytomegalovirus status with high specificity and sensitivity. The tendency of first-cohort TCR clusters to co-occur in the 120 or so validation repertoires was the finding of a later analysis. A few CMV-associated chains proved CMV antigen-specific in vitro.

The chain has TRBV5-4 and TRBJ1-2, with TRBD1 as a possible D gene (5 bases). The receptor comes from a woman between 25 and 40 years old in good health and CMV-seronegative. The sequencing sample was made of PBMCs. As DNA, the CDR3 is TGTGCCAGCAGCTTGTTTGGGGCGTCGCATGGCTACACCTTC. It yields the protein CASSLFGASHGYTF.